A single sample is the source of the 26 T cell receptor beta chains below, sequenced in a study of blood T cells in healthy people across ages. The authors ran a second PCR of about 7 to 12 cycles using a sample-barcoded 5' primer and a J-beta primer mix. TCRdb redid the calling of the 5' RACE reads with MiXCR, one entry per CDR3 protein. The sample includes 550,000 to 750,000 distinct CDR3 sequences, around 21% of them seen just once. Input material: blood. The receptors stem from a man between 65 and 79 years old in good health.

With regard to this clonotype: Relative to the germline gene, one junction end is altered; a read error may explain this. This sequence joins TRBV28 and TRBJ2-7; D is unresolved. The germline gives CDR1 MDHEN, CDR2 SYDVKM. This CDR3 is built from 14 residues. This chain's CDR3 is CASSLSSNSYQQYF. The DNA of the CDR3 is TGTGCCAGCAGTTTAAGCTCCAACTCCTACCAGCAGTACTTC.

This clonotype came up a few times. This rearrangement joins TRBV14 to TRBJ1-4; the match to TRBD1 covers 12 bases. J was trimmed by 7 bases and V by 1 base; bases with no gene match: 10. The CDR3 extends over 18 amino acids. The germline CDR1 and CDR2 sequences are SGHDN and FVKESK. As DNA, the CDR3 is TGTGCCAGCAGCCAAGGCCCCCGGGACAGGGGGCTTCGTGAAAAACTGTTTTTT. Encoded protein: CASSQGPRDRGLREKLFF.

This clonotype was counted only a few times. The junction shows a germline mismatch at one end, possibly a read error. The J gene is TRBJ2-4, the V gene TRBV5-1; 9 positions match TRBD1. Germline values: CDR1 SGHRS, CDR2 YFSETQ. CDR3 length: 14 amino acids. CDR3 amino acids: CTSSLGQGGNIQYF. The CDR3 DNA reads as TGCACCAGCAGCTTGGGACAGGGCGGCAACATTCAGTACTTC.

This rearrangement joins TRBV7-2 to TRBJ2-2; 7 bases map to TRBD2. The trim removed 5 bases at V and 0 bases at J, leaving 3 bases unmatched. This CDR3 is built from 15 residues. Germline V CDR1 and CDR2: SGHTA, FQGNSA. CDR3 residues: CASSPGLANTGELFF. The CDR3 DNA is TGTGCCAGCAGCCCCGGACTAGCGAACACCGGGGAGCTGTTTTTT.

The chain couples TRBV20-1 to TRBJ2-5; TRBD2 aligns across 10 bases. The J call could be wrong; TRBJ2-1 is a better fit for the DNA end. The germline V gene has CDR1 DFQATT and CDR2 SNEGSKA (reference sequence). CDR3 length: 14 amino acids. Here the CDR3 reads CSAITSGVYNEQFF. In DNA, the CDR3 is TGCAGTGCTATAACTAGCGGGGTCTACAATGAGCAGTTCTTC.

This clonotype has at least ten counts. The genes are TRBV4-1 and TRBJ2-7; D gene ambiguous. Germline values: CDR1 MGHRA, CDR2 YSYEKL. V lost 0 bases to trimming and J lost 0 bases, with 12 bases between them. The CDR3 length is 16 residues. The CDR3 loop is CASSQDYGRFSYEQYF. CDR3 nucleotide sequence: TGCGCCAGCAGCCAAGACTATGGGCGGTTCTCCTACGAGCAGTACTTC.

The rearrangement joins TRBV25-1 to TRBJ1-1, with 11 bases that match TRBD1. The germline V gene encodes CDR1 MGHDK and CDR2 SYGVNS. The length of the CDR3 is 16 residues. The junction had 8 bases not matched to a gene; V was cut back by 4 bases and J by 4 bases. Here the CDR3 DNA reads TGTGCCAGCAGTGTAGACCGGACAGGGGGCACCACTGAAGCTTTCTTT. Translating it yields CASSVDRTGGTTEAFF. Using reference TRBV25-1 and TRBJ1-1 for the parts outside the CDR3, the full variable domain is EADIYQTPRYLVIGTGKKITLECSQTMGHDKMYWYQQDPGMELHLIHYSYGVNSTEKGDLSSESTVSRIRTEHFPLTLESARPSHTSQYLCASSVDRTGGTTEAFFGQGTRLTVV.

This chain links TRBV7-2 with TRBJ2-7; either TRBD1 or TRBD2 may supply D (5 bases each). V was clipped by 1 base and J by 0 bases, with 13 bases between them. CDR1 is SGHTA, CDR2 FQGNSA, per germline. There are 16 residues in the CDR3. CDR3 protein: CASSLVWTGPSYEQYF. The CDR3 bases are TGTGCCAGCAGCTTAGTATGGACGGGACCCTCCTACGAGCAGTACTTC.

This chain's CDR3 is CASSDNAGDYTEAFF. The CDR3, as DNA: TGTGCCAGCAGTGATAATGCCGGAGATTACACTGAAGCTTTCTTT. This chain links TRBV2 with TRBJ1-1, with D uncertain. Germline CDR1 SNHLY, CDR2 FYNNEI. Trimming took 3 bases from V and 3 from J, leaving 14 bases between them. This CDR3 contains 15 residues.

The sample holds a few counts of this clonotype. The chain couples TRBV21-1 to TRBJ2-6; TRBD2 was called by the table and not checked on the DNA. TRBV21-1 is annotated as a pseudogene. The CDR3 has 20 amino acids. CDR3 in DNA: TGTGCCAGCAGCCCCCGGACTGTAGGGACTAGCAAATTTGGGGCCAACGTCCTGACTTTC. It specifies CASSPRTVGTSKFGANVLTF.

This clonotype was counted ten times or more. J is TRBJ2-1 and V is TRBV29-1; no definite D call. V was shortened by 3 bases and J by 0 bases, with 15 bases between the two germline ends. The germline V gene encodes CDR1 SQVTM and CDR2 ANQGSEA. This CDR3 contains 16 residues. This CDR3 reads CSVDVGKADSYNEQFF. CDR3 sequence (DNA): TGCAGCGTTGATGTCGGTAAGGCAGACTCCTACAATGAGCAGTTCTTC.

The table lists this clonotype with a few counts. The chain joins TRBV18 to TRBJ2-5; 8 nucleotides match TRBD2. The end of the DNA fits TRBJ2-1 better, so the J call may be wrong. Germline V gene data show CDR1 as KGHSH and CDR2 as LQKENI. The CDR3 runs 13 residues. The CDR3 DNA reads TGTGCCAGCTCAACAGCGGGAGTCAATGAGCAGTTCTTC. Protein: CASSTAGVNEQFF.

CDR3 protein: CASIVAGGPLDEQFF. The CDR3 DNA sequence: TGTGCCAGCATCGTAGCGGGGGGGCCTTTGGATGAGCAGTTCTTC. The V call is TRBV12-3 or TRBV12-4, the J call TRBJ2-5; the match to TRBD2 covers 11 bases. The J call may be in error: the DNA end matches TRBJ2-1 better. This CDR3 is built from 15 residues.

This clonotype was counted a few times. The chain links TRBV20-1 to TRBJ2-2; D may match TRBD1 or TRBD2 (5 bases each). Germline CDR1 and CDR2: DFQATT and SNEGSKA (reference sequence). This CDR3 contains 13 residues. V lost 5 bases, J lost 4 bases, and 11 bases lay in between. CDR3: CSAWGGLTGELFF. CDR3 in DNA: TGCAGTGCTTGGGGCGGGCTCACCGGGGAGCTGTTTTTT.

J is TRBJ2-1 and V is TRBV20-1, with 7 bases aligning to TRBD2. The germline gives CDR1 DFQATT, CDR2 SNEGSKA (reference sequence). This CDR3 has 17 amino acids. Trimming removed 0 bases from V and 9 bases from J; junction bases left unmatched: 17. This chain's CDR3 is CSARDFKKSGKPSEQFF. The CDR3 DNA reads TGCAGTGCTAGAGATTTCAAGAAAAGCGGGAAACCGAGTGAGCAGTTCTTC.

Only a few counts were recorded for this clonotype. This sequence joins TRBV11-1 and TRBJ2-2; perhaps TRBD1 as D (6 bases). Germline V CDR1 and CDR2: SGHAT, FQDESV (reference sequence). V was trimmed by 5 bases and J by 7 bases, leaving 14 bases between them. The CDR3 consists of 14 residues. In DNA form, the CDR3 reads TGTGCCAGCAGCCAAGACAGGTCCAGCGGGGAGCTGTTTTTT. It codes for CASSQDRSSGELFF.

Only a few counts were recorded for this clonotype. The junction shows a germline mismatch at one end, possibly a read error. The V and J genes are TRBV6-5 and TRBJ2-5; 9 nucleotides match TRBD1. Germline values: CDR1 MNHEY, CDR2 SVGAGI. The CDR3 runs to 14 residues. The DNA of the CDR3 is TGTGCCGGCAGTCCGGGACAGGGCACGAAGACCCAGTACTTC. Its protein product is CAGSPGQGTKTQYF.

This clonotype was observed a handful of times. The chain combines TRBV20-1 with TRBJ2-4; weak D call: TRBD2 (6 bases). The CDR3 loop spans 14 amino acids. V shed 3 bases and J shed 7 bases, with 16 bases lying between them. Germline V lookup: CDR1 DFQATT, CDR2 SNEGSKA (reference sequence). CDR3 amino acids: CSASFALAANIQYF. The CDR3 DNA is TGCAGTGCTAGTTTCGCACTAGCAGCGAACATTCAGTACTTC.

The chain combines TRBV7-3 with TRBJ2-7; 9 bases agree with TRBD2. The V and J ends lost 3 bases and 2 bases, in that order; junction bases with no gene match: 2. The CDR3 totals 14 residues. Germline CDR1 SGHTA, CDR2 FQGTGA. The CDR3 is CASSFAGGPYEQYF. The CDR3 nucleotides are TGTGCCAGCAGCTTTGCGGGAGGGCCCTACGAGCAGTACTTC.

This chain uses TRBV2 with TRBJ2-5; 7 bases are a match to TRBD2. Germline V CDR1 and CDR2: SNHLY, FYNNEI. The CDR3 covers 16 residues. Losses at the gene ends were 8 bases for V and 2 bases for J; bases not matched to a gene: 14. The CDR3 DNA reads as TGTGCCAGCGCTCCCCTGGCGGGAGTGGGTCAAGAGACCCAGTACTTC. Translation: CASAPLAGVGQETQYF.

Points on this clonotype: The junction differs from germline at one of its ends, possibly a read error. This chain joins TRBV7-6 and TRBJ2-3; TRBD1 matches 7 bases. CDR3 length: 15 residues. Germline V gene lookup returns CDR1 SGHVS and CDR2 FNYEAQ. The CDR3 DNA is TGTGCCAGCAGCCCACAGGGACAGATCACAGATGCGCAGTATTTT. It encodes CASSPQGQITDAQYF.

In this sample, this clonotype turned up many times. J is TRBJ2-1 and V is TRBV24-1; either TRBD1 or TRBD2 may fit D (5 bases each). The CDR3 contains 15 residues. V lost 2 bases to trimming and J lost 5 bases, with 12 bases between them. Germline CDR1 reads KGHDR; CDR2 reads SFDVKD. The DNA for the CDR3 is TGTGCCACCAGTGATTGGGGCAACGGGAACAATGAGCAGTTCTTC. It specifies CATSDWGNGNNEQFF.

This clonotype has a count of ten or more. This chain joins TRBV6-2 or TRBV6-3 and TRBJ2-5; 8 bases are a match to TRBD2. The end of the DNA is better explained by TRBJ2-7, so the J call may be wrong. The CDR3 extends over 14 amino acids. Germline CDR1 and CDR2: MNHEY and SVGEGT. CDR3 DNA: TGTGCCAGCAGTCCCACTAGCGGAACATACGAGCAGTACTTC. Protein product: CASSPTSGTYEQYF.

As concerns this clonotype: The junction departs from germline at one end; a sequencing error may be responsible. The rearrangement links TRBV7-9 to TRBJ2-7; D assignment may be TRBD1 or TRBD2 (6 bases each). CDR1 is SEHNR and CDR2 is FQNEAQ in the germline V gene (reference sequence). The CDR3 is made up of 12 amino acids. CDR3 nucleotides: TGTGCCAGCGGGGGGCGCGGCTACGAGCAGTGCTTC. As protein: CASGGRGYEQCF.

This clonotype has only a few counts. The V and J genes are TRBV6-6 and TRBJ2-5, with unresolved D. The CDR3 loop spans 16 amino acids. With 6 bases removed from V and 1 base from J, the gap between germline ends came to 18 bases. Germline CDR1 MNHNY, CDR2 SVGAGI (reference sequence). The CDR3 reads CASSGSSNLGQETQYF. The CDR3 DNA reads TGTGCCAGCAGCGGATCGTCCAATCTGGGCCAAGAGACCCAGTACTTC.

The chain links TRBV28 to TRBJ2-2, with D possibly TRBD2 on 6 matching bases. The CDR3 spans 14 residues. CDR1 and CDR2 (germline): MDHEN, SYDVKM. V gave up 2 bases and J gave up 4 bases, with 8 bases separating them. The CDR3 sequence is CASSLGGVTGELFF. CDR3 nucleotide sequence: TGTGCCAGCAGTTTAGGAGGGGTCACCGGGGAGCTGTTTTTT.